This T cell receptor beta chain was identified in a study of T cell responses to AZD1222 COVID-19 vaccine. Only in-frame clones appear in the TCRdb table, and some are missing; sequencing was by immunoSEQ multiplex PCR. Of 65,000 to 85,000 clones in the sample, 88% are singletons; the top ten hold 9% to 10%. To note about this clone: Its antigen remains unknown.

General study findings and limits: Seropositive at baseline were only a handful of AZD1222 recipients. Spike was spanned by vaccine-associated CD4 TCRs, with dominance at 160-218 and 743-854.

The sample was peripheral blood, taken 28 days after the second dose of the MenACWY control vaccine. This sequence was found in an adult who received the MenACWY meningococcal vaccine as a control.

CDR3 nucleotide sequence: TGTGCCAGCAGCTCAGGACAGACTAATGAAAAACTGTTTTTT. Protein product: CASSSGQTNEKLFF. V gene TRBV5-4 combines with J gene TRBJ1-4; perhaps TRBD1 as D (6 bases). The CDR3 has 14 residues. Deletions cut 3 bases from V and 2 bases from J, with 8 bases between. Germline V gene lookup returns CDR1 SGHNT and CDR2 YYREEE (reference sequence).